In this sample, the clone carrying this T cell receptor beta chain turned up a few times. Its specificity is unknown. This sample is drawn from a study of T cell clones after liver transplantation. In the study overall: In this trial, immunosuppression withdrawal was attempted within 2 years of liver transplant. A pre-transplant mixed lymphocyte reaction with TCRbeta sequencing defined graft-donor-reactive clones followed in post-transplant blood.

Germline CDR1 reads DFQATT; CDR2 reads SNEGSKA (reference sequence). Trimming pared 0 bases from V and 9 bases from J, leaving 8 bases between. This CDR3 has 11 residues. Unstimulated PBMCs were sorted into CD3+CD4+ and CD3+CD8+ populations. Notes on the study in general: In a couple of subjects, few donor cells limited the measurable donor-reactive repertoire.

Some clones are missing from TCRdb's copy, which holds only in-frame ones; the method was immunoSEQ multiplex PCR. The table lists 55,000 to 75,000 clones, over 90% of them singletons. The sequence was collected from a human patient who received a liver transplant. Part of the T cells may come from the graft donor. The chain joins TRBV20-1 to TRBJ2-5; D is unclear. The sample was CD4+ T cells from blood, taken less than 26 months after liver transplant. CDR3 nucleotides: TGCAGTGCTAGAGACGTGGCCTCCCAGTACTTC. Translating gives CSARDVASQYF.